Presented here are 8 T cell receptor beta chains from one specimen sequenced in a study of blood T cell repertoires in COVID-19. Here immunoSEQ multiplex PCR was the method, and the copy in TCRdb shows in-frame clones only, minus some. This sample yields about 77,000 clones, of which approximately 80% are seen a single time; around 4.8% belongs to the top ten. Source material: peripheral blood. Receptors were obtained from a woman aged 70-85 years with acute or convalescent COVID-19.

The genes are TRBV7-8 and TRBJ1-2, with a tentative D call TRBD1 (6 bases). Trimming took 5 bases from V and 4 from J, leaving 14 bases between them. This CDR3 is built from 14 residues. Germline-derived CDR1 and CDR2 are SGHVS and FQNEAQ. In DNA form, the CDR3 reads TGTGCCAGCAGCCCTGCAGGGGCTTCCTATGGCTACACCTTC. Translating gives CASSPAGASYGYTF.

The chain couples TRBV5-1 to TRBJ2-2; 7 nucleotides agree with TRBD1. Germline CDR1 is SGHRS and CDR2 is YFSETQ. This CDR3 spans 17 amino acids. With 0 bases clipped from V and 5 bases from J, the junction kept 10 bases outside the gene matches. CDR3 in DNA: TGCGCCAGCAGCTTGGAGGGACAGACCTCGGGTACCGGGGAGCTGTTTTTT. Its protein is CASSLEGQTSGTGELFF.

This rearrangement joins TRBV9 to TRBJ1-1, with unresolved D. Germline assignment: CDR1 SGDLS and CDR2 YYNGEE. The CDR3 sequence is 15 residues long. Trimming shortened V by 4 bases and J by 7 bases, and 20 bases separated the two germline ends. In DNA, the CDR3 is TGTGCCAGCAGCCCCACCGCAGGTACCCCTTATGAAGCTTTCTTT. It is translated as CASSPTAGTPYEAFF.

This clone appeared a single time. The V gene is TRBV4-2, the J gene TRBJ2-5; 8 bases line up with TRBD2. This CDR3 contains 17 residues. Germline V gives CDR1 LGHNA, CDR2 YNFKEQ. Trimming at V came to 4 bases and at J to 5 bases, leaving 15 bases not matched to a gene. The CDR3 protein is CASSPFGGGGSGETQYF. CDR3 coding DNA: TGTGCCAGCAGCCCCTTCGGGGGGGGCGGATCTGGGGAGACCCAGTACTTC.

V gene TRBV10-3 combines with J gene TRBJ2-3; D perhaps matches TRBD1 (5 bases). V was cut by 2 bases and J by 1 base, with 13 bases left in between. The CDR3 contains 16 residues. CDR1 ENHRY and CDR2 SYGVKD come from the germline V gene. The CDR3 region has the DNA TGTGCCATCAGTGAGATAAGGGGCGGAGGCACAGATACGCAGTATTTT. It codes for CAISEIRGGGTDTQYF.

This clone was recorded only once. The CDR3 DNA reads as TGTGCCAGCTCACCGCTAAATCCTGCGTCGGGGAATGAGCAGTTCTTC. Residues: CASSPLNPASGNEQFF. This rearrangement joins TRBV18 to TRBJ2-1; D may be TRBD2 (5 bases). The CDR3 is 16 residues long. Trimming stripped 3 bases from V and 7 bases from J, with 19 bases between. Germline V CDR1 and CDR2: KGHSH, LQKENI. The whole variable domain, remainder taken from reference TRBV18 and TRBJ2-1, is NAGVMQNPRHLVRRRGQEARLRCSPMKGHSHVYWYRQLPEEGLKFMVYLQKENIIDESGMPKERFSAEFPKEGPSILRIQQVVRGDSAAYFCASSPLNPASGNEQFFGPGTRLTVL.

The chain combines TRBV5-5 with TRBJ1-5, with TRBD1 matching 7 bases. The CDR3 consists of 14 residues. Losses at the gene ends were 4 bases for V and 2 bases for J; bases not matched to a gene: 3. Germline values: CDR1 SGHKS, CDR2 YYEKEE (reference sequence). CDR3: CASSGTGGNQPQHF. For the CDR3, the DNA is TGTGCCAGCAGCGGAACAGGGGGCAATCAGCCCCAGCATTTT.

Only a few counts were recorded for this clone. V usage is TRBV9 and J usage is TRBJ2-7; D gene unclear. The CDR3 has 15 residues. From germline, CDR1 is SGDLS and CDR2 YYNGEE. The V gene lost 0 bases and the J gene lost 3 bases, with 13 bases spanning the gap. CDR3 in DNA: TGTGCCAGCAGCGTAGGTCCCGTTGTAGACTACGAGCAGTACTTC. Protein product: CASSVGPVVDYEQYF.